A selection of T cell receptor beta chains follows, all from one sample in a study of CD8+CD57+ T cells in acquired aplastic anemia. One entry per CDR3 protein, called by TCRdb with MiXCR from the reads. The sample records more than 250,000 distinct CDR3 sequences, roughly half being singletons. The material sequenced was sorted CD4+, CD8+, or CD8+CD57+ T cells (not recorded which) from PBMCs. Receptors originate from a human donor with severe aplastic anemia or a healthy control (not recorded which). CDR3s include the opening cysteine and the closing phenylalanine or tryptophan. D genes are given only for firm matches. Clone size is not always given. Where it is, it says once, few, many or a class for expanded clones.

many	TRBJ2-7	TRBD1	TRBV20-1	CSARDRGRSYEQYF	TGCAGTGCTAGAGACAGGGGGCGCTCCTACGAGCAGTACTTC
few	TRBJ1-5	TRBD1	TRBV7-6	CASSLAGGWRQPQHF	TGTGCCAGCAGCTTAGCAGGGGGCTGGCGCCAGCCCCAGCATTTT
NA	TRBJ2-7	NA	TRBV6-5	CASSGTSSHEQYF	TGTGCCAGCAGTGGCACTAGTAGCCACGAGCAGTACTTC
many	TRBJ2-7	TRBD1	TRBV5-1	CASSATGTGTYEQYF	TGCGCCAGCAGCGCTACCGGGACAGGGACCTACGAGCAGTACTTC
many	TRBJ1-1	NA	TRBV10-3	CAISDPREGATEAFF	TGTGCCATCAGTGATCCGAGAGAGGGCGCGACTGAAGCTTTCTTT
NA	TRBJ1-2	NA	TRBV5-1	CASSDKYGYTF	TGTGCCAGCAGCGACAAGTATGGCTACACCTTC
many	TRBJ2-5	TRBD2	TRBV9	CASSAGGGLQETQYF	TGTGCCAGCAGCGCCGGGGGGGGACTTCAAGAGACCCAGTACTTC
NA	TRBJ2-5	NA	TRBV15	CATSIGGEGETQYF	TGTGCCACCAGCATTGGAGGAGAAGGGGAGACCCAGTACTTC
many	TRBJ1-4	NA	TRBV2	CASSPGPVVSTNEKLFF	TGTGCCAGCAGTCCGGGACCGGTCGTGTCAACTAATGAAAAACTGTTTTTT
NA	TRBJ1-2	NA	TRBV7-2	CASSPHRRVTNYGYTF	TGTGCCAGCAGCCCACATAGACGGGTGACAAACTATGGCTACACCTTC
NA	TRBJ2-6	NA	TRBV12-3/TRBV12-4	CASTVRQTGANVLTF	TGTGCCAGCACCGTTCGGCAGACTGGGGCCAACGTCCTGACTTTC
few	TRBJ2-7	NA	TRBV19	CASSPQVNPYEQYF	TGTGCCAGTAGTCCCCAGGTCAATCCCTACGAGCAGTACTTC
NA	TRBJ2-7	NA	TRBV10-2	CASRKLAQTYEQYF	TGCGCCAGCAGGAAGTTGGCACAGACCTACGAGCAGTACTTC
NA	TRBJ2-1	NA	TRBV7-2	CANSLDSLARFF	TGTGCCAACAGCTTAGATTCGCTAGCGCGGTTCTTC
many	TRBJ2-1	NA	TRBV6-5	CASSPGERWGVEQFF	TGTGCCAGCAGCCCCGGGGAGCGGTGGGGGGTTGAGCAGTTCTTC
NA	TRBJ1-1	TRBD1	TRBV20-1	CSARDPGQGTEAFF	TGCAGTGCTAGAGATCCGGGACAGGGGACTGAAGCTTTCTTT
many	TRBJ1-4	NA	TRBV29-1	CSVLWSAEPEKLFF	TGCAGCGTCCTCTGGTCAGCAGAGCCTGAAAAACTGTTTTTT
few	TRBJ1-1	NA	TRBV20-1	CSAGPWGGSYTEAFF	TGCAGTGCTGGGCCATGGGGGGGCTCGTACACTGAAGCTTTCTTT
few	TRBJ1-5	NA	TRBV15	CATSRDRVNQPQHF	TGTGCCACCAGCAGAGACAGGGTCAATCAGCCCCAGCATTTT
many	TRBJ1-4	TRBD1	TRBV2	CASSTRDSGEKLFF	TGTGCCAGCAGTACACGGGACAGCGGTGAAAAACTGTTTTTT
NA	TRBJ2-3	TRBD2	TRBV11-2	CASSSLAGGPRDTQYF	TGTGCCAGCAGCTCCTTAGCGGGGGGGCCCAGAGATACGCAGTATTTT
NA	TRBJ2-2	NA	TRBV7-8	CASSRNRGGDTGELFF	TGTGCCAGCAGCCGGAATAGGGGGGGCGACACCGGGGAGCTGTTTTTT
many	TRBJ1-3	NA	TRBV7-2	CASSSEQGMGRNTIYF	TGTGCCAGCAGCTCAGAGCAGGGTATGGGACGAAACACCATATATTTT
NA	TRBJ1-1	NA	TRBV5-4	CASSPDGNQYTEAFF	TGTGCCAGCAGCCCGGACGGCAACCAGTACACTGAAGCTTTCTTT
NA	TRBJ2-5	TRBD2	TRBV5-1	CASSLLKGLRETQYF	TGCGCCAGCAGCTTGCTCAAGGGACTAAGAGAGACCCAGTACTTC
many	TRBJ2-2	NA	TRBV20-1	CSATSTANTGELFF	TGCAGTGCTACCTCGACAGCGAACACCGGGGAGCTGTTTTTT
once	TRBJ2-5	NA	TRBV10-3	CAISERDKTQYF	TGTGCCATCAGTGAGAGAGATAAGACCCAGTACTTC